This record concerns one T cell receptor (beta chain) sequence. The antigen it binds to is not known. No base-level quality is on record; no much larger clone is a single base apart. TCRbeta CDR3 regions were amplified from genomic DNA using the immunoSEQ Assay, a bias-controlled multiplex PCR. The authors' analysis ran thus. The number of nucleated cells in each sample was estimated from the amplification of reference gene primers within the assay. To quantify the absolute abundance of each unique TCRbeta CDR3 rearrangement, sequence reads were collapsed and filtered. For each sample, productive Simpson clonality was calculated as the square root of Simpson's diversity index over productive rearrangements. Here the immuneACCESS table is served through TCRdb, limited to in-frame sequences with V and J called. Missing clones are a known gap in these copies; in checked studies unresolved V genes cover under half, and the rest lacks a known reason. V and J calls and clone size come straight from that table; D and trimming were deduced from the DNA. The sample records 46,000 or so clones, roughly 86% of which are singletons. Roughly 15% of the sample comes from the top ten.

The collaborating institutions used their own protocols to collect whole blood in K2EDTA tubes. For TCRbeta analysis, collaborators shipped samples as frozen whole blood, isolated PBMCs, or DNA extracted from either of those sample types. The entry originates in a study of blood T cell repertoires in COVID-19 (dated by TCRdb to about 2020). With respect to the entire study: The collaborator samples originated in the United States, Italy and Spain and spanned the acute and convalescent phases of COVID-19. The material from the prospective study consisted of cDNA or gDNA derived from T cells, B-cell-depleted T cells, or PBMCs. Deeply sampled blood TCRbeta repertoires from subjects exposed to, actively infected with, or recovered from COVID-19 were included in the dataset. The repertoires were released in a freely available public database intended as a resource for research on the immune response to SARS-CoV-2. Samples were obtained from the ongoing ImmuneRACE study (first 160 participants) and from 1,254 subjects provided by 6 global collaborators. Nearly every sample came with metadata listing a de-identified subject ID, COVID-19 status, age in years and sex. HLA class I and class II types, where available, came from metadata supplied by the sample provider rather than from assay-based typing. Study-level results and caveats: How much clinical and demographic metadata was included differed by source and by participant, and the metadata was provided uncurated.

CDR1 is given as DFQATT and CDR2 as SNEGSKA, both from the germline V gene (reference sequence). Trimming costs V 3 bases and J 4 bases, and their ends lie 13 bases apart. The CDR3 covers 13 residues, taking in both the cysteine and the phenylalanine. Of all the DNA, just the CDR3 is kept, 39 bases in frame from base 1. The sequence links TRBV20-1 to TRBJ2-7, with a tentative D gene TRBD1 over 7 matching bases. Sequenced: peripheral blood. This receptor was identified in a man between 60 and 75 years old with active or convalescent COVID-19. The CDR3 corresponds to CSASGGGKYEQYF. At the DNA level, the sequence is TGCAGTGCTAGTGGAGGGGGCAAGTACGAGCAGTACTTC.